This entry concerns a single TCR beta chain. The germline V and J ends were trimmed by 5 bases and 6 bases, with 18 bases remaining between them. The CDR3 runs 15 residues. Per germline, CDR1 KGHDR and CDR2 SFDVKD. Original methodology: Reference gene primers were amplified, and this amplification served to estimate nucleated cell counts. Produced via immunoSEQ multiplex PCR; TCRdb's table is partial and in-frame only. That table supplies the V and J calls and clone size; D and trimming were determined from the DNA. The table includes 84,000 or so clones, approximately 92% detected once. This entry belongs to a study of blood T cell repertoires in COVID-19. Study in general: The United States, Italy and Spain provided the acute and convalescent COVID-19 samples. Nucleic acid was either cDNA or gDNA, and it came from T cells, B-cell-depleted T cells, or PBMCs.

This clonotype was sampled from an older woman with active COVID-19. The sample was peripheral blood. V is TRBV24-1 and J is TRBJ1-2; D is undetermined. Here the CDR3 reads CATSASARESDGYTF. As DNA, the CDR3 is TGTGCCACCAGTGCGAGTGCCCGGGAGTCGGATGGCTACACCTTC.